These T cell receptor beta chains were read from a single sample in a study of blood T cell repertoires in COVID-19. Sequenced by immunoSEQ multiplex PCR; TCRdb stores in-frame clones only, minus some. The sample lists roughly 200,000 clones; 86% were seen once. Sequenced input: PBMCs or T cells enriched from blood (not recorded which). All receptors derive from a woman aged 40 to 50 in a cohort exposed to, infected with or recovered from COVID-19 (not recorded which). Both conserved end residues are part of each CDR3. The D gene is left open where the match is weak. Clone size appears in some rows only: once, few, many, or a class for an expanded clone.

>NA|NA|TRBV5-1
CASSFPQNTGELFF
>NA|once|TRBV7-2
CASSLGGEDGYTF
>NA|NA|TRBV6-5
CATFQGGAFF
>NA|NA|TRBV6-2/TRBV6-3
CASSYSSPDTQYF
>TRBD2|once|TRBV7-6
CASSGTSGSSSYNEQFF
>NA|NA|TRBV6-1
CASSSSSYEQYF
>TRBD1|once|TRBV9
CASSAGQGLYGYTF
>NA|once|TRBV6-2/TRBV6-3
CASSYSRGGGSPYEQYF
>NA|NA|TRBV6-1
CASSEDNQETQYF
>TRBD2|NA|TRBV28
CASSLAGGQAKNIQYF
>TRBD2|NA|TRBV9
CASSETSGGTTDTQYF
>TRBD1|NA|TRBV5-1
CASSLVWDSPTYEQYF
>NA|NA|TRBV6-5
CASNPGDTEAFF
>NA|NA|TRBV7-2
CASSLRQGGYNSPLHF
>NA|NA|TRBV2
CASSDFSQRGNHQPQHF
>TRBD1|NA|TRBV19
CASSTQGTGGNTEAFF
>NA|NA|TRBV13
CASSAPGVTGYTF
>TRBD1|NA|TRBV28
CASSLYRGSGNTIYF
>TRBD2|NA|TRBV6-2/TRBV6-3
CASSYSGTSGVTGELFF
>NA|NA|TRBV7-2
CASSLAGGPETQYF
>NA|NA|TRBV11-3
CASSASTFGSYEQYF
>NA|once|TRBV15
CATSSPQGLANYGYTF
>NA|NA|TRBV18
CASSPTGIGYGYTF
>NA|few|TRBV3-1/TRBV3-2
CASSQSLTIQETQYF
>TRBD1|NA|TRBV5-6
CASSSGTGSGNTIYF
>TRBD1|NA|TRBV7-9
CASRDRGTGNTIYF
>TRBD2|NA|TRBV5-5
CASSLDRASGFEQFF
>TRBD2|NA|TRBV7-2
CASSLSTSGSSEQYF
>NA|many|TRBV4-1
CASSQGGDANTGELFF
>NA|NA|TRBV2
CASSEWAGHNSPLHF